Below are 22 T cell receptor beta chains sequenced from a single sample in a study of tumor-infiltrating lymphocytes in primary liver carcinoma. RNA and DNA were co-extracted from roughly 20-30 mg of unsorted bulk tissue. Reverse transcription of about 500 ng total RNA with a constant-region primer produced TCR beta cDNA. Library construction for TCR beta comprised three nested multiplex PCR rounds performed with slightly modified ARM-PCR. The first two PCR rounds, around 10 cycles each, used TRBV1-TRBV30 forward primers and a C-beta reverse primer. MiXCR, applied by TCRdb to the multiplex PCR reads, yields one record per CDR3 protein. Counted here are 30,000 to 35,000 distinct CDR3 sequences, 76% occurring once; the ten biggest clones make up 36%. Material: liver tumor tissue from sampling region 5. The subset was: tumor region T5, tumor centre. All receptors derive from a man aged 40-50 years with primary liver carcinoma and hepatitis B virus infection.

Note on this clonotype: This may come from a read error, since a much larger clone is one base off. This chain joins TRBV19 and TRBJ1-5, with TRBD1 identical over 8 bases. The CDR3 is 17 residues long. The germline CDR1 and CDR2 sequences are LNHDA and SQIVND (reference sequence). The DNA for the CDR3 is TGTGCCAGTAGTCTCCGGACAGGGAAAATCGGCAATCAGCCCCGGCATTTT. The encoded protein is CASSLRTGKIGNQPRHF.

This clonotype was seen only once. Germline is not matched at one junction end, which may reflect a read error. The chain carries TRBV11-2 and TRBJ2-2; TRBD1 matches at 7 bases. The CDR3 is 17 amino acids. The germline gives CDR1 SGHAT, CDR2 FQNNGV. The CDR3 coding sequence is TGTGCCAGCAACTTAGCATTAGGGGGCGCGAACACCGGGGAGCTGCTTTTT. It translates to CASNLALGGANTGELLF.

As for this clonotype: An end of the junction differs from the germline gene, which may be a read error. This chain joins TRBV12-3 or TRBV12-4 and TRBJ2-1; 10 bases align to TRBD2. This CDR3 has 14 amino acids. In DNA, the CDR3 is TGTGCCAGCAGAATTAGCGGGGGGTACAATGAGCAATTCTTC. It is translated as CASRISGGYNEQFF.

This clonotype was detected once. This CDR3 fails to terminate in the conserved phenylalanine or tryptophan, so it likely reflects a read error. The rearrangement joins TRBV6-2 or TRBV6-3 to TRBJ1-5; TRBD1 is a possible D gene (6 bases). The V gene's germline CDR1 is MNHEY and CDR2 SVGEGT. The CDR3 is 15 residues long. CDR3 residues: CASSLDSYSNQPQHL. The CDR3 coding sequence is TGTGCAAGCAGTTTGGACAGTTATAGCAATCAACCCCAGCATCTT.

Concerning this clonotype: One end of the junction varies from germline; a read error may be responsible. The genes are TRBV12-3 or TRBV12-4 and TRBJ2-3; maybe TRBD1 (5 bases). The CDR3 length is 11 residues. Here the CDR3 DNA reads TGTGCCAGCAGTTTACAGGGTACGCGGTATTTT. Residues: CASSLQGTRYF.

The rearrangement uses TRBV29-1 and TRBJ2-2, with 8 bases identical to TRBD2. The V gene's germline CDR1 is SQVTM and CDR2 ANQGSEA. The V and J ends lost 5 bases and 13 bases, in that order; junction bases with no gene match: 15. This CDR3 contains 14 residues. CDR3: CSVTLAANTWGLFF. CDR3 DNA: TGCAGCGTTACACTAGCGGCTAACACCTGGGGGCTGTTTTTT.

This clonotype was seen only once. One junction end does not reproduce the germline sequence, and a read error may be involved. The CDR3 loop reads CTRPPRGGYNEQCF. CDR3 bases: TGCACCAGACCACCCAGGGGGGGATACAATGAGCAGTGCTTC. The chain is built from TRBV10-1 and TRBJ2-1; D assignment may be TRBD1 or TRBD2 (7 bases each). The CDR3 is 14 amino acids. Germline CDR1 reads WNHNN; CDR2 reads SYGVQD (reference sequence).

This clonotype has a count of ten or more. This rearrangement joins TRBV5-1 to TRBJ1-3; tentative D call: TRBD1 (6 bases). Trimming took off 2 bases at V and 0 bases at J, with 9 bases between the two ends. This CDR3 has 15 amino acids. Germline V gives CDR1 SGHRS, CDR2 YFSETQ. CDR3 DNA sequence: TGCGCCAGCAGCTTCGGGACAACCTCTGGAAACACCATATATTTT. Protein: CASSFGTTSGNTIYF.

On this clonotype: The CDR3 ends on some other residue instead of the conserved phenylalanine or tryptophan, so this is likely a read error. No DNA is shown, since the ends of the CDR3 on it are uncertain; the CDR3 is the one TCRdb lists. The chain couples TRBV4-2 to TRBJ1-6. Germline assignment: CDR1 LGHNA and CDR2 YNFKEQ. Inclusive of both ends, the CDR3 amounts to 15 amino acids. The CDR3: CASIQDLEGTSPFHI.

This clonotype was observed a single time. One junction end disagrees with the germline gene, perhaps due to a read error. The chain links TRBV10-3 to TRBJ2-7, with TRBD1 identical over 10 bases. This CDR3 is built from 14 residues. Germline values: CDR1 ENHRY, CDR2 SYGVKD. The chain's CDR3 is CVISFGTGAYEQYF. CDR3 bases: TGTGTCATCAGTTTCGGGACAGGGGCCTATGAGCAGTACTTC.

Regarding this clonotype: It may be a read error: a sequence one base away is much more abundant. V and J are TRBV7-8 and TRBJ2-7; 8 nucleotides agree with TRBD2. The CDR3 consists of 15 residues. Germline lookup yields CDR1 SGHVS and CDR2 FQNEAQ. CDR3: CVSGLGSGGNYEQYF. The CDR3 DNA follows: TGTGTCAGCGGCTTAGGTTCGGGAGGGAACTACGAGCAGTACTTC.

As concerns this clonotype: One junction end does not reproduce the germline sequence, and a read error may be involved. The chain uses TRBV7-9 and TRBJ2-2, with D tentatively TRBD2 (6 bases). Germline values: CDR1 SEHNR, CDR2 FQNEAQ (reference sequence). The CDR3 has 15 amino acids. The CDR3 protein is CASSPGQGNTGELSF. CDR3 DNA: TGTGCCAGCAGCCCCGGGCAGGGTAACACGGGGGAGCTGTCTTTT.

This chain links TRBV4-1 with TRBJ2-1; 10 positions agree with TRBD1. Germline V CDR1 and CDR2: MGHRA, YSYEKL. The CDR3 is 21 amino acids. V was clipped by 1 base and J by 9 bases; unmatched bases: 24. The CDR3 DNA reads TGCGCCAGCAGCCAAGGTACTCGGGGACAGGGGTTTTTCACCCCCACGGGTGAGCAGTTCTTC. Translated: CASSQGTRGQGFFTPTGEQFF.

About this clonotype itself: At one of its ends the junction is not consistent with the germline gene, which may arise from a read error. This sequence joins TRBV6-2 or TRBV6-3 and TRBJ2-7, with D perhaps matching TRBD2 (5 bases). This CDR3 comprises 16 residues. CDR1 is MNHEY and CDR2 is SVGEGT in the germline V gene. The CDR3, as DNA: TGTGCCAGCAGTTACTCGATTCCTAGCCAGCCCTACGAGCAGTATTTC. It encodes CASSYSIPSQPYEQYF.

In this sample, this clonotype turned up many times. The DNA of the CDR3 is TGTGCCAGCAGGGGACAGGGGAGATGGACTGAAGCTTTCTTT. Translation gives CASRGQGRWTEAFF. This rearrangement joins TRBV6-2 or TRBV6-3 to TRBJ1-1, with TRBD1 matching over 10 bases. Trimming at V came to 6 bases and at J to 5 bases, leaving 6 bases not matched to a gene. The CDR3 length is 14 residues. Germline V gene data show CDR1 as MNHEY and CDR2 as SVGEGT.

A remark on this clonotype: A read error may account for a junction end that differs from germline. The chain recombines TRBV13 with TRBJ2-5; 7 bases fit TRBD2. The CDR3 spans 14 residues. The germline gives CDR1 PRHDT, CDR2 FYEKMQ (reference sequence). The CDR3 DNA follows: TGTGCCAGCAGCCAAGTGGGAGGGCAAGAGAGCCAGTATTTC. Translation gives CASSQVGGQESQYF. The full variable domain, rest sourced from reference TRBV13 and TRBJ2-5, is AAGVIQSPRHLIKEKRETATLKCYPIPRHDTVYWYQQGPGQDPQFLISFYEKMQSDKGSIPDRFSAQQFSDYHSELNMSSLELGDSALYFCASSQVGGQESQYFGPGTRLLVL.

Points on this clonotype: One junction end disagrees with the germline gene, perhaps due to a read error. V gene TRBV10-3 combines with J gene TRBJ2-2; 7 positions agree with TRBD1. Germline V gene sequence: CDR1 ENHRY, CDR2 SYGVKD. The CDR3 is made up of 15 amino acids. CDR3 region: CAISEIGGDTGELFF. The CDR3 region has the DNA TGTGCCATCAGTGAGATAGGGGGCGACACTGGGGAGCTGTTTTTT.

This clonotype was detected ten times or more. The chain is built from TRBV11-2 and TRBJ2-3, with 9 nucleotides matching TRBD1. Germline-derived CDR1 and CDR2 are SGHAT and FQNNGV. The trim removed 0 bases at V and 0 bases at J, leaving 13 bases unmatched. CDR3 size: 20 residues. The CDR3 region is CASSLEAGQGLFPSTDTQYF. CDR3 DNA sequence: TGTGCCAGCAGCTTAGAGGCGGGACAGGGTCTTTTCCCAAGCACAGATACGCAGTATTTT. Based on the CDR3 plus reference TRBV11-2 and TRBJ2-3, the full variable domain is EAGVAQSPRYKIIEKRQSVAFWCNPISGHATLYWYQQILGQGPKLLIQFQNNGVVDDSQLPKDRFSAERLKGVDSTLKIQPAKLEDSAVYLCASSLEAGQGLFPSTDTQYFGPGTRLTVL.

Comment on this clonotype: A much bigger clone sits one base away, suggesting this may be a read error. CDR3 residues: CASSFRGGAYIEQFF. In DNA, the CDR3 is TGTGCCAGCAGCTTCCGCGGAGGGGCCTACATTGAGCAGTTCTTC. V gene TRBV7-9 combines with J gene TRBJ2-1; D is perhaps TRBD2 (6 bases). The CDR3 sequence is 15 residues long. Germline assignment: CDR1 SEHNR and CDR2 FQNEAQ (reference sequence).

Note on this clonotype: No conserved phenylalanine or tryptophan ends this CDR3, so it is likely a read error. For the CDR3, the DNA is TGCGCCAGCAGCTATCTAGTGGCTGTTAGCACAGATACGCAGTATTCT. Its translation is CASSYLVAVSTDTQYS. This rearrangement joins TRBV5-1 to TRBJ2-3; D gene unclear. The ends were cut back, 3 bases at V and 0 bases at J, with 14 bases in the middle. From germline, CDR1 is SGHRS and CDR2 YFSETQ. The CDR3 extends over 16 amino acids.

About this clonotype: At one boundary the junction diverges from the germline segment, which might be a read error. The chain joins TRBV4-2 to TRBJ1-1, with 8 bases that match TRBD1. The CDR3 is made up of 17 amino acids. Germline lookup yields CDR1 LGHNA and CDR2 YNFKEQ. CDR3 coding DNA: TGTGACAGAAGCCAAGAGTACGGACAGGGTTTTTGGACTGAAGCTTTGTTT. Translation gives CDRSQEYGQGFWTEALF.

Points on this clonotype: One end of the junction fails to match germline, which may point to a read error. In DNA form, the CDR3 reads TGCGCCAGCTCGACTAGAGGGGCTACAATTAAGCAGTTCTTC. This gives the protein CASSTRGATIKQFF. V is TRBV11-2 and J is TRBJ2-1, with a tentative D call TRBD2 (6 bases). Germline V gene lookup returns CDR1 SGHAT and CDR2 FQNNGV. CDR3 length: 14 residues.